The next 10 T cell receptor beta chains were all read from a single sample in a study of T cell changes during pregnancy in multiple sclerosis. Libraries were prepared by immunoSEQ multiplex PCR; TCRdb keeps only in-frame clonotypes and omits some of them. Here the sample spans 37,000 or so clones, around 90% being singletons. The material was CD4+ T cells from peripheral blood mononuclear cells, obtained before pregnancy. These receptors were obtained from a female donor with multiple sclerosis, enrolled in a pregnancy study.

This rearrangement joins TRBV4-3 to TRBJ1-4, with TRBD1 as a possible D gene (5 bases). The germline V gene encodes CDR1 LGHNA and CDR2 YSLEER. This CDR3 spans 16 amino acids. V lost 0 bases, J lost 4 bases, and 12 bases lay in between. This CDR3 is CASSQEAQGRNEKLFF. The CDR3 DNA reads TGCGCCAGCAGCCAAGAAGCCCAGGGCCGTAATGAAAAACTGTTTTTT.

The CDR3 spells CASLMRGGHYGYTF. DNA of the CDR3: TGTGCCAGCCTCATGAGGGGGGGCCACTATGGCTACACCTTC. V is TRBV28 and J is TRBJ1-2, with a tentative D call TRBD1 (6 bases). Germline CDR1 is MDHEN and CDR2 is SYDVKM. The CDR3 has 14 amino acids. Trimming shortened V by 8 bases and J by 3 bases, and 16 bases separated the two germline ends.

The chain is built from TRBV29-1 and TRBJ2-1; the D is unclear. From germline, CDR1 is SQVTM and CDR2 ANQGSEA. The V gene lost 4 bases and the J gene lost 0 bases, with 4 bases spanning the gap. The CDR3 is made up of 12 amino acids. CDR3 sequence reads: CSVASSYNEQFF. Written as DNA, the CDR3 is TGCAGCGTTGCCAGCTCCTACAATGAGCAGTTCTTC.

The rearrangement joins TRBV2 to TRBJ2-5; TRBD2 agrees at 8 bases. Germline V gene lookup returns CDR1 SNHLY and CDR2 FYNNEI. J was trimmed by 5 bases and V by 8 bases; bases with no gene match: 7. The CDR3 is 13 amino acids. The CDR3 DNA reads TGTGCCAGCGTACGGGAGGGACGGGAGACCCAGTACTTC. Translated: CASVREGRETQYF.

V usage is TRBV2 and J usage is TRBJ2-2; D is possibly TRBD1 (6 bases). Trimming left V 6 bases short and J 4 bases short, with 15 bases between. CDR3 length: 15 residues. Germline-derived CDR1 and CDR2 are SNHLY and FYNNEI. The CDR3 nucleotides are TGTGCCAGCAGCGGACAGTTGGGTCTCACCGGGGAGCTGTTTTTT. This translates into CASSGQLGLTGELFF. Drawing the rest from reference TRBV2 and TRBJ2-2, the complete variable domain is EPEVTQTPSHQVTQMGQEVILRCVPISNHLYFYWYRQILGQKVEFLVSFYNNEISEKSEIFDDQFSVERPDGSNFTLKIRSTKLEDSAMYFCASSGQLGLTGELFFGEGSRLTVL.

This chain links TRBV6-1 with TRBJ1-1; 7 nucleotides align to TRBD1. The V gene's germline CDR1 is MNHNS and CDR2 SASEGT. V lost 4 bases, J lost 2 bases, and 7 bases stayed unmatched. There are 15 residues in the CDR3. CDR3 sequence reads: CASSGPQGVNTEAFF. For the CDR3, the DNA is TGTGCCAGCAGTGGTCCCCAGGGGGTCAACACTGAAGCTTTCTTT.

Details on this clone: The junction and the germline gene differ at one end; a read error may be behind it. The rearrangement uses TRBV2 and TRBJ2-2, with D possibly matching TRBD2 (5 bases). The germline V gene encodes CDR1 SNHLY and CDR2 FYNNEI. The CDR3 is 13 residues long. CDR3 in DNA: TGTGCCGGCAGAGAAGACGGGGCCGGGGAGCTGTTTTTT. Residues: CAGREDGAGELFF.

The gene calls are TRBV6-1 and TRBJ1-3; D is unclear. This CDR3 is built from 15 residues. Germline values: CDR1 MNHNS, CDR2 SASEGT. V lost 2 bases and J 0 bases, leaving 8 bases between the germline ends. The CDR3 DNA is TGTGCCAGCAGTGAACGTGGCCTCTCTGGAAACACCATATATTTT. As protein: CASSERGLSGNTIYF.

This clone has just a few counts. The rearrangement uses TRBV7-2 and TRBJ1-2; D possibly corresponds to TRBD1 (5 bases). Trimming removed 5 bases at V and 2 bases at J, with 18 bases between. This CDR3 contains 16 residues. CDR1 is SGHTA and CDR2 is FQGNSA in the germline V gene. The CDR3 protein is CASSGRQGSWNYGYTF. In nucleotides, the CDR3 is TGTGCCAGCAGCGGGCGGCAGGGTTCTTGGAACTATGGCTACACCTTC.

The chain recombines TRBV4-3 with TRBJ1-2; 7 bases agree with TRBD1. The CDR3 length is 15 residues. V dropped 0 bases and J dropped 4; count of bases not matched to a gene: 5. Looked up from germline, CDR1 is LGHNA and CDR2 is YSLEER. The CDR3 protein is CASSQDTGAGYGYTF. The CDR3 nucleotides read TGCGCCAGCAGCCAAGATACAGGGGCAGGCTATGGCTACACCTTC.